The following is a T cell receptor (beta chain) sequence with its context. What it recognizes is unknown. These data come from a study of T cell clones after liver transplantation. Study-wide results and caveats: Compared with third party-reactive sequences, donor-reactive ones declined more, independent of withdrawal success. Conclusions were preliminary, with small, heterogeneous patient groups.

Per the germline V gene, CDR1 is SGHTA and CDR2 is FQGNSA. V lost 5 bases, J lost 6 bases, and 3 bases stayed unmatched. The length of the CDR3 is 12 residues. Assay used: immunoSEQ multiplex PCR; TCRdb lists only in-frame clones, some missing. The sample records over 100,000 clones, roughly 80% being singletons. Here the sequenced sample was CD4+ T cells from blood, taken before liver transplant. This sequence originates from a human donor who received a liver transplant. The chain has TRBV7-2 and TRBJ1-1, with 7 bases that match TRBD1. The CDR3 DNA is TGTGCCAGCAGCCCCGACAGGGCTGAAGCTTTCTTT. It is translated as CASSPDRAEAFF. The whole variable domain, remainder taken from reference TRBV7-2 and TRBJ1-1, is GAGVSQSPSNKVTEKGKDVELRCDPISGHTALYWYRQSLGQGLEFLIYFQGNSAPDKSGLPSDRFSAERTGGSVSTLTIQRTQQEDSAVYLCASSPDRAEAFFGQGTRLTVV.